The text below deals with one TCR beta chain. Each CDR3 protein gets one entry after TCRdb re-called the RT-PCR reads with MiXCR. The table includes fewer than 9,500 distinct CDR3 sequences, around 80% detected once. This entry belongs to a study of yellow fever vaccine responses in identical twins. The CDR3 extends over 14 amino acids. J gave up 5 bases and V 7 bases, and 3 bases lay outside the gene matches. Germline CDR1 is SGHDN and CDR2 is FVKESK. The sample here was T cells from blood (PBMCs), unsorted or a sorted subset (not recorded which), taken before or after yellow fever vaccination (not recorded which). The receptor was derived from a young woman who received the yellow fever vaccine. The chain is built from TRBV14 and TRBJ2-2; 11 nucleotides agree with TRBD1. The DNA for the CDR3 is TGTGCCAGCAAAGGACAGGGGGCGACCGGGGAGCTGTTTTTT. Its protein product is CASKGQGATGELFF. Using reference TRBV14 and TRBJ2-2 for the parts outside the CDR3, the full variable domain is EAGVTQFPSHSVIEKGQTVTLRCDPISGHDNLYWYRRVMGKEIKFLLHFVKESKQDESGMPNNRFLAERTGGTYSTLKVQPAELEDSGVYFCASKGQGATGELFFGEGSRLTVL.